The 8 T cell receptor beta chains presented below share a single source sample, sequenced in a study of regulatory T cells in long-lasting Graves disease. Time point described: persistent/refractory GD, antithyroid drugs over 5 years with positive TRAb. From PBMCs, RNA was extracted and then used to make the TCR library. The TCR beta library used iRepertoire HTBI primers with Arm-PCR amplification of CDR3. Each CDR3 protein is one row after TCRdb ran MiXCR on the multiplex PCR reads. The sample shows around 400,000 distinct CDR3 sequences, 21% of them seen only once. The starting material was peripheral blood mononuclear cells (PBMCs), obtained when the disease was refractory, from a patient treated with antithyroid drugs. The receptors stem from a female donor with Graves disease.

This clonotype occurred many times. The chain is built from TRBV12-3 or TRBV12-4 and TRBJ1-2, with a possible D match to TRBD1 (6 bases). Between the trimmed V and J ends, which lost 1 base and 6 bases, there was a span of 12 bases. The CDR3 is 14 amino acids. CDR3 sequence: CASSLGWGADGYTF. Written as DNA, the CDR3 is TGTGCCAGCAGTTTAGGCTGGGGGGCGGATGGCTACACCTTC.

The DNA for the CDR3 is TGCAGCGTTGCCGTACTTGGTGAAAAACTGTTTTTT. Its translation: CSVAVLGEKLFF. The rearrangement joins TRBV29-1 to TRBJ1-4; D not certain. V was trimmed by 4 bases and J by 7 bases, leaving 10 bases between them. The CDR3 has 12 amino acids. Germline CDR1 and CDR2: SQVTM and ANQGSEA.

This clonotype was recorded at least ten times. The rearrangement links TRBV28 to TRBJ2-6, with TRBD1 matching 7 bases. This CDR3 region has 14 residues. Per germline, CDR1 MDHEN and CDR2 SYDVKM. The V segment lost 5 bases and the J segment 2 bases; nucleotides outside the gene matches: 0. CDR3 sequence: CASSTGAGANVLTF. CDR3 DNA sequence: TGTGCCAGCAGTACAGGGGCTGGGGCCAACGTCCTGACTTTC.

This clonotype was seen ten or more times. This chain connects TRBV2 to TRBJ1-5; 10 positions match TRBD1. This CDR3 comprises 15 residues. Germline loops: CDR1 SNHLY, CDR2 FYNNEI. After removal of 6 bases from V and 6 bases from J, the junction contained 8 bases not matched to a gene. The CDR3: CASSEDRGISQPQHF. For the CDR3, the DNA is TGTGCCAGCAGCGAGGACAGGGGGATCAGTCAGCCCCAGCATTTT. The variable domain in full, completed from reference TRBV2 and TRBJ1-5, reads EPEVTQTPSHQVTQMGQEVILRCVPISNHLYFYWYRQILGQKVEFLVSFYNNEISEKSEIFDDQFSVERPDGSNFTLKIRSTKLEDSAMYFCASSEDRGISQPQHFGDGTRLSIL.

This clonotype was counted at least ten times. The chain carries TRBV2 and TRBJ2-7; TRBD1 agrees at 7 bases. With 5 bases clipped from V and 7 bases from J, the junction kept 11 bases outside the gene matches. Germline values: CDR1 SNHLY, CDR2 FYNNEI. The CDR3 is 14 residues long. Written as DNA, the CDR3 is TGTGCCAGCAGTATTAACCGGGACAGCGGAGAGCAGTACTTC. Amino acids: CASSINRDSGEQYF. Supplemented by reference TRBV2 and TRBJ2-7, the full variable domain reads EPEVTQTPSHQVTQMGQEVILRCVPISNHLYFYWYRQILGQKVEFLVSFYNNEISEKSEIFDDQFSVERPDGSNFTLKIRSTKLEDSAMYFCASSINRDSGEQYFGPGTRLTVT.

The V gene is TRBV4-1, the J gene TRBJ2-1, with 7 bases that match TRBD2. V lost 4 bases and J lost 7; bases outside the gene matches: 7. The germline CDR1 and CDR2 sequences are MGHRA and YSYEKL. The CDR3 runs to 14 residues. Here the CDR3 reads CASSLRLARNEQFF. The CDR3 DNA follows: TGCGCCAGCAGCCTTAGACTAGCTCGAAATGAGCAGTTCTTC.

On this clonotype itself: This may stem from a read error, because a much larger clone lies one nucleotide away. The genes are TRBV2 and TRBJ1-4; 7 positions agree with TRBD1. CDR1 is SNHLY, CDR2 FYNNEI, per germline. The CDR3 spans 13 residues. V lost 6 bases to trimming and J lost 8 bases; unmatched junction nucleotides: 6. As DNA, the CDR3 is TGTGCCAGCAGGCAGGGGGTCCGGGAAAAACTGTTTTTT. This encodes CASRQGVREKLFF.

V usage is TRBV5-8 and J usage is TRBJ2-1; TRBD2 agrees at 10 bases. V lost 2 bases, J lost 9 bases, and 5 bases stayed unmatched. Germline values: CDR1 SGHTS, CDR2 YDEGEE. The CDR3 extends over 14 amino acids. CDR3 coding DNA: TGTGCCAGCAGCTTAACTAGCGGGACCGCTGAGCAGTTCTTC. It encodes CASSLTSGTAEQFF.